This TCR beta chain stems from a study of T-cell memory formation after mild COVID-19. Study as a whole: TCR clusters were mostly confined to one donor each.

This clonotype was seen a handful of times. The antigen remains unidentified. Germline CDR1 SGDLS, CDR2 YYNGEE. The CDR3 extends over 18 amino acids. V gave up 4 bases and J gave up 0 bases; unmatched junction bases: 13. TCRdb re-analysed the 5' RACE reads in MiXCR, keeping a single row per CDR3 protein. Of around 440,000 distinct CDR3 sequences in the sample, about 18% were seen once. Study-wide findings and caveats: Contracting clones from day 15 to 85 had balanced CD4/CD8; later expanders favoured CD4+. The appearance of some responding clones in pre-infection memory suggested that cross-reactive memory joined. Contracting CD4+ clones were located mainly in CM and EM, and CD8+ clones in EMRA.

The specimen sequenced was PBMCs or a T cell subset sorted from them (not recorded which). V is TRBV9 and J is TRBJ2-3, with 8 bases matching TRBD2. The receptor was isolated from an adult woman who had mild COVID-19 (a few samples of this study predate the infection). Cell type and time point are not known. The CDR3 nucleotides read TGTGCCAGCAGCTCAACGGGAATTAGCGGGGTCAGCACAGATACGCAGTATTTT. It specifies CASSSTGISGVSTDTQYF. Full variable domain (missing parts from reference TRBV9 and TRBJ2-3): DSGVTQTPKHLITATGQRVTLRCSPRSGDLSVYWYQQSLDQGLQFLIQYYNGEERAKGNILERFSAQQFPDLHSELNLSSLELGDSALYFCASSSTGISGVSTDTQYFGPGTRLTVL.